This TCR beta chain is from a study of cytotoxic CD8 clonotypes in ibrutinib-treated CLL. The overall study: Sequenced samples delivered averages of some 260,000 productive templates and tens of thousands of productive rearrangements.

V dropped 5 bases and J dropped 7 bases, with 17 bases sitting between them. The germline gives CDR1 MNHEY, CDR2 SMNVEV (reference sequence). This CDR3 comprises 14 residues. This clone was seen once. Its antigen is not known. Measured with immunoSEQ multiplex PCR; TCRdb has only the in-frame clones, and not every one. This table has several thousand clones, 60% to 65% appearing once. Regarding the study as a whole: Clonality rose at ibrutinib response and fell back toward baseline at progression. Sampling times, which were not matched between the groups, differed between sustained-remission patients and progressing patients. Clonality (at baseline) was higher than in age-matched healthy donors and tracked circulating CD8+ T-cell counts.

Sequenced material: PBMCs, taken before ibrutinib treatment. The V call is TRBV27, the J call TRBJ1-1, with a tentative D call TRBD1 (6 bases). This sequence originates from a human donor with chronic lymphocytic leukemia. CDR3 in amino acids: CASSRYRQAVEAFF. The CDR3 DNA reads TGTGCCAGCAGTCGGTACCGACAGGCCGTTGAAGCTTTCTTT.